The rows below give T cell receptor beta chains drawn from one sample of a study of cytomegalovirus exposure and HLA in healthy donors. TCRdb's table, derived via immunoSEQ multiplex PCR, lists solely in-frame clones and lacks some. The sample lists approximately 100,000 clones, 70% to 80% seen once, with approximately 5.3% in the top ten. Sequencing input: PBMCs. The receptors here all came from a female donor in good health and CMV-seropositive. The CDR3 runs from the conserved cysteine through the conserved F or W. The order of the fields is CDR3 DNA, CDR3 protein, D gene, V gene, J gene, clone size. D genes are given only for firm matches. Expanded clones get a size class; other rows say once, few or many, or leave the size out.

TGCGCCAGCAGCCAAGATACGGGTAACTATGGCTACACCTTC	CASSQDTGNYGYTF	NA	TRBV4-1	TRBJ1-2	NA
TGTGCCAGCACCAAGGGACTAGCGGGAGGGTATGAGACCCAGTACTTC	CASTKGLAGGYETQYF	TRBD2	TRBV11-2	TRBJ2-5	NA
TGTGCCAGCAGTCCCGGGACAGGGGCTAATCAGCCCCAGCATTTT	CASSPGTGANQPQHF	TRBD1	TRBV27	TRBJ1-5	once
TGCGCCAGCAGCCCCGGGACAGCTGCCTTCCAAGAGACCCAGTACTTC	CASSPGTAAFQETQYF	TRBD1	TRBV5-1	TRBJ2-5	NA
TGTGCCAGCAGCTCAACCGGGGTCATGAACACTGAAGCTTTCTTT	CASSSTGVMNTEAFF	NA	TRBV7-3	TRBJ1-1	few
TGTGCCAGCAGCTTGACAGGCACTGGAAACACCATATATTTT	CASSLTGTGNTIYF	NA	TRBV7-9	TRBJ1-3	NA
TGTGCCAGCAGCCCCCTGACAGGGCCAGGAAACACCATATATTTT	CASSPLTGPGNTIYF	TRBD1	TRBV7-6	TRBJ1-3	NA
TGCGCCAGCAGCTTGCGTCAGCGGGGGGCTCAAGAGACCCAGTACTTC	CASSLRQRGAQETQYF	TRBD2	TRBV5-1	TRBJ2-5	few
TGTGCCAGCAGTAAGGGGGTCTCCTACAATGAGCAGTTCTTC	CASSKGVSYNEQFF	NA	TRBV5-5	TRBJ2-1	NA
TGTGCCAGCAGCCAAATCCGGAGAGATCTCAGCGGAGACACTGAAGCTTTCTTT	CASSQIRRDLSGDTEAFF	NA	TRBV4-2	TRBJ1-1	NA
TGTGCTAGCAGTCTAGCGGGGGGATACAATGAGCAGTTCTTC	CASSLAGGYNEQFF	TRBD2	TRBV7-7	TRBJ2-1	few
TGCGCCAGCAGCTTGGCCGGGACAGGGACATATACGCAGTATTTT	CASSLAGTGTYTQYF	TRBD1	TRBV5-1	TRBJ2-3	NA
TGTGCCAGCAGCCTAGCGGGGACAACCTACGAGCAGTACTTC	CASSLAGTTYEQYF	TRBD2	TRBV28	TRBJ2-7	NA
TGTGCCAGCAGTTTCTCCGGGACTAGCGGGGGGGGAACGCAGTATTTT	CASSFSGTSGGGTQYF	TRBD2	TRBV7-2	TRBJ2-3	NA
TGTGCCAGCAGCAGCCGGGACAGGGGTTTGGAGACCCAGTACTTC	CASSSRDRGLETQYF	TRBD1	TRBV7-9	TRBJ2-5	NA
TGTGCCAGCATGTACGCAGTTAATAGCAATCAGCCCCAGCATTTT	CASMYAVNSNQPQHF	NA	TRBV6-5	TRBJ1-5	NA
TGTGCCAGCAGACCGACTAGCGGGAGAGCGAATGAGCAGTTCTTC	CASRPTSGRANEQFF	TRBD2	TRBV7-2	TRBJ2-1	NA
TGTGCCATCAAGGACAGGGGGAGCTCCTACGAGCAGTACTTC	CAIKDRGSSYEQYF	TRBD1	TRBV10-3	TRBJ2-7	NA
TGTGCCAGCAGTTACACGGACAGGGGCAATCAGCCCCAGCATTTT	CASSYTDRGNQPQHF	TRBD1	TRBV6-6	TRBJ1-5	NA
TGTGCCAGCAGTCCCACAGGGGGCGGGTATCAGCCCCAGCATTTT	CASSPTGGGYQPQHF	TRBD1	TRBV28	TRBJ1-5	once
TGTGCCACCAGCAGAGATTTGGGGACTAGCGGGCTACGTAAAGAGACCCAGTACTTC	CATSRDLGTSGLRKETQYF	TRBD2	TRBV15	TRBJ2-5	NA
TGTGCCAGCAGCTTGTCCCTAGGCAGGGCTGGCTACACCTTC	CASSLSLGRAGYTF	NA	TRBV5-6	TRBJ1-2	NA
TGTGCCAGCAGCTTCAGGGGACGAGAGACCCAGTACTTC	CASSFRGRETQYF	NA	TRBV7-3	TRBJ2-5	NA
TGCGCCAGCAGCTTGGCTAGCGGGAGGATCGGGGTTTTGGGAGAGACCCAGTACTTC	CASSLASGRIGVLGETQYF	TRBD2	TRBV5-1	TRBJ2-5	NA